This T cell receptor (beta chain) came from a study of T cells after posttransplantation cyclophosphamide. Study observations and caveats: Later post-transplant blood repertoires were often dominated by donor CD8+ memory clones. Blood and skin or GI T cell repertoires showed limited TRB overlap. Recipient CMV seropositivity and CMV reactivation strongly tracked TRB clonality.

In regard to this clone: The antigen is not known.

TCRdb's copy holds only in-frame clones and misses some; the assay was immunoSEQ multiplex PCR. The sample holds 6,000 to 7,000 clones, 90% to 95% seen once. The CDR3 has 19 amino acids. V lost 5 bases and J lost 4; bases outside the gene matches: 15. Germline CDR1 and CDR2: SGHVS and FNYEAQ. A marrow graft followed busulfan-fludarabine conditioning, with cyclophosphamide on days +3 and +4. The gene calls are TRBV7-6 and TRBJ2-1; 12 bases match TRBD2. The specimen was PBMCs, collected 1,300 to 1,500 days after allogeneic stem cell transplant with posttransplant cyclophosphamide. The receptor comes from a female patient aged 50 to 60 who received an allogeneic stem cell transplant from a related donor, was CMV-positive, and had no GVHD. Certain T cells may be donor cells from the graft. Written as DNA, the CDR3 is TGTGCCAGCAGCCTCAGGACTAGCGGGGTTATATTGGGGTACAATGAGCAGTTCTTC. Translation: CASSLRTSGVILGYNEQFF. Complete variable domain (other parts from reference TRBV7-6 and TRBJ2-1): GAGVSQSPRYKVTKRGQDVALRCDPISGHVSLYWYRQALGQGPEFLTYFNYEAQQDKSGLPNDRFSAERPEGSISTLTIQRTEQRDSAMYRCASSLRTSGVILGYNEQFFGPGTRLTVL.